These 7 T cell receptor beta chains came from one sample sequenced in a study of cytomegalovirus exposure and HLA in healthy donors. The table came from immunoSEQ multiplex PCR; TCRdb's copy has only in-frame clones and leaves some out. The sample comprises roughly 250,000 clones, roughly 86% of which are singletons, and 0.95% to 1.5% rests with the top ten. Sequencing input: PBMCs. The source of these receptors is a woman aged 25 to 45 in good health and CMV-seropositive.

The CDR3 DNA is TGTGCCGAGCTGGGAGCTAGCGGGAGCTTTAATGAGCAGTTCTTC. Translating gives CAELGASGSFNEQFF. The V gene is TRBV2, the J gene TRBJ2-1, with TRBD2 matching over 10 bases. The J segment lost 7 bases and the V segment lost 11 bases, leaving 14 bases of the junction unmatched. The length of the CDR3 is 15 residues. The germline V gene encodes CDR1 SNHLY and CDR2 FYNNEI.

The CDR3 loop reads CASSPGGAGDGYEQYF. In nucleotides, the CDR3 is TGCGCCAGCAGCCCCGGGGGGGCAGGGGACGGATACGAGCAGTACTTC. The V and J genes are TRBV5-1 and TRBJ2-7; 8 nucleotides align to TRBD2. The CDR3 loop spans 16 amino acids. Germline loops: CDR1 SGHRS, CDR2 YFSETQ. J gave up 4 bases and V 4 bases, and 13 bases lay outside the gene matches.

This sequence joins TRBV4-1 and TRBJ2-3, with a tentative D call TRBD1 (6 bases). CDR3 size: 14 residues. Germline V lookup: CDR1 MGHRA, CDR2 YSYEKL. Trimming shortened V by 6 bases and J by 4 bases, and 14 bases separated the two germline ends. The CDR3 loop is CASRTEDSSDTQYF. DNA for the CDR3: TGCGCCAGCAGGACAGAGGACAGCTCAGATACGCAGTATTTT.

The rearrangement joins TRBV5-5 to TRBJ1-5; D possibly corresponds to TRBD1 (6 bases). The CDR3 is 15 amino acids. Trimming removed 0 bases at V and 6 bases at J, with 13 bases between. CDR1 is SGHKS and CDR2 is YYEKEE in the germline V gene (reference sequence). The CDR3, as DNA: TGTGCCAGCAGCTTGGCTCCAGGGGCCGGTCAGCCCCAGCATTTT. Amino acids: CASSLAPGAGQPQHF. Filled out from reference TRBV5-5 and TRBJ1-5, the complete variable domain reads DAGVTQSPTHLIKTRGQQVTLRCSPISGHKSVSWYQQVLGQGPQFIFQYYEKEERGRGNFPDRFSARQFPNYSSELNVNALLLGDSALYLCASSLAPGAGQPQHFGDGTRLSIL.

The rearrangement links TRBV18 to TRBJ2-7; D not certain. V gave up 3 bases and J gave up 4 bases, with 13 bases separating them. CDR3 length equals 14 residues. CDR1 is KGHSH, CDR2 LQKENI, per germline. The CDR3 loop is CASSPGTALYEQYF. The CDR3 DNA is TGTGCCAGCTCACCGGGCACAGCTCTTTACGAGCAGTACTTC.

The genes are TRBV19 and TRBJ2-3; weak D call: TRBD2 (7 bases). Germline-derived CDR1 and CDR2 are LNHDA and SQIVND (reference sequence). The CDR3 spans 16 residues. The V end lost 6 bases, the J end lost 4 bases, and 20 bases lay between the germline ends. CDR3 coding DNA: TGTGCCAGTAGGGTGATCGGAGGGGGGGAGGCAGATACGCAGTATTTT. Protein: CASRVIGGGEADTQYF.

V and J are TRBV14 and TRBJ1-5, with TRBD1 as a possible D gene (6 bases). The CDR3 runs 17 residues. Trimming cost V 4 bases and J 4 bases, with 20 bases left between them. The germline V gene encodes CDR1 SGHDN and CDR2 FVKESK. CDR3 nucleotides: TGTGCCAGCAGCCTTCCCTCCCGACAGGAATGTAATCAGCCCCAGCATTTT. It translates to CASSLPSRQECNQPQHF.